These 9 T cell receptor beta chains came from one sample sequenced in a study of blood T cell repertoires in COVID-19. Here immunoSEQ multiplex PCR was the method, and the copy in TCRdb shows in-frame clones only, minus some. The sample holds under 90,000 clones, roughly 89% seen once. Sequences were obtained from peripheral blood. The receptor set was obtained from a man aged 55 to 70 with acute or convalescent COVID-19.

J is TRBJ1-1 and V is TRBV2, with TRBD1 as a possible D gene (5 bases). Per the germline V gene, CDR1 is SNHLY and CDR2 is FYNNEI. This CDR3 contains 13 residues. Deletions cut 3 bases from V and 3 bases from J, with 8 bases between. The CDR3 spells CASSDRGDTEAFF. In nucleotides, the CDR3 is TGTGCCAGCAGTGATCGGGGGGACACTGAAGCTTTCTTT.

As for this clone: This CDR3 is also generated by other DNA sequences in the sample. The chain combines TRBV6-2 or TRBV6-3 with TRBJ1-5, with D possibly TRBD1 on 5 matching bases. Trimming removed 2 bases at V and 2 bases at J, with 10 bases between. The CDR3 is 15 amino acids. CDR1 is MNHEY and CDR2 is SVGEGT in the germline V gene. CDR3 in amino acids: CASSYGGAGNQPQHF. Written as DNA, the CDR3 is TGTGCCAGCAGTTACGGCGGGGCAGGCAATCAGCCCCAGCATTTT.

The V gene is TRBV2, the J gene TRBJ1-4; the match to TRBD1 covers 7 bases. The CDR3 loop spans 13 amino acids. Germline lookup yields CDR1 SNHLY and CDR2 FYNNEI. Losses at the gene ends were 10 bases for V and 4 bases for J; bases not matched to a gene: 6. CDR3 sequence reads: CATQGGNNEKLFF. CDR3 nucleotides: TGTGCCACCCAGGGGGGAAATAATGAAAAACTGTTTTTT.

The V and J genes are TRBV6-1 and TRBJ2-7, with 11 bases that match TRBD1. The trim removed 2 bases at V and 6 bases at J, leaving 3 bases unmatched. CDR3 length equals 14 residues. CDR1 is MNHNS, CDR2 SASEGT, per germline. This CDR3 reads CASSEFGTGGEQYF. The CDR3 bases are TGTGCCAGCAGTGAATTTGGGACAGGGGGCGAGCAGTACTTC.

This clone was observed a single time. This chain uses TRBV4-1 with TRBJ1-1; 8 bases are a match to TRBD1. CDR1 is MGHRA, CDR2 YSYEKL, per germline. The length of the CDR3 is 16 residues. The junction had 6 bases not matched to a gene; V was cut back by 3 bases and J by 0 bases. The CDR3 region has the DNA TGCGCCAGCAGCCAGACCGGGACAGGTCTGAACACTGAAGCTTTCTTT. The encoded protein is CASSQTGTGLNTEAFF.

The chain joins TRBV7-8 to TRBJ1-2; D is uncertain. The V end lost 1 base, the J end lost 4 bases, and 7 bases lay between the germline ends. The V gene's germline CDR1 is SGHVS and CDR2 FQNEAQ. The CDR3 sequence is 13 residues long. CDR3 bases: TGTGCCAGCAGCTTAGAAGAGGCCTATGGCTACACCTTC. Protein product: CASSLEEAYGYTF.

The table lists this clone with a count of one. The genes are TRBV7-2 and TRBJ1-2; 7 bases match TRBD1. V lost 2 bases and J lost 7; bases outside the gene matches: 16. CDR1 is SGHTA, CDR2 FQGNSA, per germline. This CDR3 region has 17 residues. The CDR3 nucleotides are TGTGCCAGCAGCTTATTTTTGGTAGCGGACAGGCGGGGTGGCTACACCTTC. Translated: CASSLFLVADRRGGYTF.

This clone was picked up one time. The chain joins TRBV5-8 to TRBJ1-1, with 10 bases lining up with TRBD1. Germline V gene data show CDR1 as SGHTS and CDR2 as YDEGEE. The CDR3 has 14 amino acids. The V segment lost 3 bases and the J segment 5 bases; nucleotides outside the gene matches: 4. CDR3 sequence (DNA): TGTGCCAGCAGCTGGGGACAGGGGAGGACTGAAGCTTTCTTT. Protein product: CASSWGQGRTEAFF.

The CDR3 spells CSVVRPGYSGNTIYF. The CDR3 nucleotides read TGCAGCGTCGTCCGCCCGGGGTACTCTGGAAACACCATATATTTT. V usage is TRBV29-1 and J usage is TRBJ1-3; no clear D gene. Looked up from germline, CDR1 is SQVTM and CDR2 is ANQGSEA. The length of the CDR3 is 15 residues. The ends were cut back, 6 bases at V and 0 bases at J, with 15 bases in the middle.